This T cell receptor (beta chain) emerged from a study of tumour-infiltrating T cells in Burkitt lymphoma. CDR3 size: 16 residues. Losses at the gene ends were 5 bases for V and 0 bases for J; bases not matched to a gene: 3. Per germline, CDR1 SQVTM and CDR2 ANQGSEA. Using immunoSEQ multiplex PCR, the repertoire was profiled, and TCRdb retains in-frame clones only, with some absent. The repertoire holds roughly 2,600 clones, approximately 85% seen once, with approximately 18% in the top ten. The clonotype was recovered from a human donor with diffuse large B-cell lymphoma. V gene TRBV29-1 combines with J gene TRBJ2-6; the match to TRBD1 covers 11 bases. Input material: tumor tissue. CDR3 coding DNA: TGCAGCGTTATGGGACAGGGGGTCTCTGGGGCCAACGTCCTGACTTTC. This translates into CSVMGQGVSGANVLTF.